This TCR beta chain is from a study of cytomegalovirus exposure and HLA in healthy donors. Study outcomes and limitations: CMV serostatus alone was available as immune exposure information.

Use of 60 Vbeta and 13 Jbeta primers characterized the PCR. The protocol was immunoSEQ multiplex PCR, while the TCRdb copy is restricted to in-frame clones and leaves out a portion. The table has over 110,000 clones, approximately 80% seen once; the top ten hold around a tenth. The germline gives CDR1 LNHDA, CDR2 SQIVND (reference sequence). The CDR3 consists of 14 residues. Trimming took 5 bases from V and 4 from J, leaving 12 bases between them. In the case of this clone: Antigen specificity is unknown.

The rearrangement joins TRBV19 to TRBJ1-5, with D possibly matching TRBD1 (6 bases). This clonotype was obtained from a woman aged 60 to 75 in good health and CMV-seropositive. The sample consisted of PBMCs. Here the CDR3 reads CASSSYQGNQPQHF. The CDR3 region has the DNA TGTGCCAGTAGTTCTTACCAGGGGAATCAGCCCCAGCATTTT.